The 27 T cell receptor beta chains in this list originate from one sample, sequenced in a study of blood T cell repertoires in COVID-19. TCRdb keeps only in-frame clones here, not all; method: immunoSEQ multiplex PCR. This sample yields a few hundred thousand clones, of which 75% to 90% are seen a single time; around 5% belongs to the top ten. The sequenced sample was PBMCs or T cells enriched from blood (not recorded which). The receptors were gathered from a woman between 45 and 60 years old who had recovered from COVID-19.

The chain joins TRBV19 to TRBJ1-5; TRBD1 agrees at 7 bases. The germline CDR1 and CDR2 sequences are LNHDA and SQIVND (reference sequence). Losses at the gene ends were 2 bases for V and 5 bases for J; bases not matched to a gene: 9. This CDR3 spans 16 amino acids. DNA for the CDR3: TGTGCCAGTAGTATATTCTGGCAGGGGGGTGATCAGCCCCAGCATTTT. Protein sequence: CASSIFWQGGDQPQHF.

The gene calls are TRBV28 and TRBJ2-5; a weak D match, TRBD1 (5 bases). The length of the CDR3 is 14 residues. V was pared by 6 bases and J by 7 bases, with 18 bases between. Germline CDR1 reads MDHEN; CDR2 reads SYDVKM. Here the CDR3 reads CASRSGSQAGTQYF. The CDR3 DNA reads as TGTGCCAGCAGGTCAGGGTCGCAAGCCGGGACCCAGTACTTC.

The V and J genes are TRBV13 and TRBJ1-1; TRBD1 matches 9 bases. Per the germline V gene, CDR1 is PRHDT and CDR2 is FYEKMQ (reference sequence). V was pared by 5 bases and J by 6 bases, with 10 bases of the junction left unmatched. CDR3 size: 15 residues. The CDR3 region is CASSPRTGVGAEAFF. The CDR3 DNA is TGTGCCAGCAGCCCCCGGACAGGGGTTGGCGCTGAAGCTTTCTTT. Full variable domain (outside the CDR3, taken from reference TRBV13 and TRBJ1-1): AAGVIQSPRHLIKEKRETATLKCYPIPRHDTVYWYQQGPGQDPQFLISFYEKMQSDKGSIPDRFSAQQFSDYHSELNMSSLELGDSALYFCASSPRTGVGAEAFFGQGTRLTVV.

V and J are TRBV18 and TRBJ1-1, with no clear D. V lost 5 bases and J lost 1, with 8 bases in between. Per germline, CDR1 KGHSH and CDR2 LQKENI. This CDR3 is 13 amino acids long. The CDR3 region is CASSTTRNTEAFF. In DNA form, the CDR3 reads TGTGCCAGCTCAACAACAAGGAACACTGAAGCTTTCTTT.

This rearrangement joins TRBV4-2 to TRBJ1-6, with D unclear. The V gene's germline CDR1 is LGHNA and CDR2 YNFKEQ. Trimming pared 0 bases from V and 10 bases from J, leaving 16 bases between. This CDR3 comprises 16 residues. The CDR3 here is CASSQERVINGSPLHF. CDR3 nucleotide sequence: TGTGCCAGCAGCCAAGAGAGGGTAATTAACGGATCACCCCTCCACTTT.

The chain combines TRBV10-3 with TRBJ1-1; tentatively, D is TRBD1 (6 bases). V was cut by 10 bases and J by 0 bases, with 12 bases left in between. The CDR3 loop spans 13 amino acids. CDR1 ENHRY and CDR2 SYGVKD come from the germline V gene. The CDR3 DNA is TGTGCCACAAACAGGGTGTTGAACACTGAAGCTTTCTTT. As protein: CATNRVLNTEAFF.

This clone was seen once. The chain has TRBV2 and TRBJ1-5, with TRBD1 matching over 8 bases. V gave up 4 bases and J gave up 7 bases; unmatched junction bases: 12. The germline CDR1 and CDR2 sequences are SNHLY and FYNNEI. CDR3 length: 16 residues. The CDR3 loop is CASSAKRQGSRQPQHF. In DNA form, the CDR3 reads TGTGCCAGCAGTGCAAAACGACAGGGGTCGCGGCAGCCCCAGCATTTT.

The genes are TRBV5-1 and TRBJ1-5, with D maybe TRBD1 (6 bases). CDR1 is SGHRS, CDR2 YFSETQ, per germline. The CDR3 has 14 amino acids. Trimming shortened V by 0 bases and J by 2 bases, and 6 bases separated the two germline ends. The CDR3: CASSLGTGNQPQHF. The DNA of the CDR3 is TGCGCCAGCAGCTTGGGGACAGGCAATCAGCCCCAGCATTTT.

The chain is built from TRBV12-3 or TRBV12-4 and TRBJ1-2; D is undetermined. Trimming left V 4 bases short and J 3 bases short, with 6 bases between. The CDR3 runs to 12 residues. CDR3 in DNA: TGTGCCAGCAGTTATACTTACTATGGCTACACCTTC. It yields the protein CASSYTYYGYTF.

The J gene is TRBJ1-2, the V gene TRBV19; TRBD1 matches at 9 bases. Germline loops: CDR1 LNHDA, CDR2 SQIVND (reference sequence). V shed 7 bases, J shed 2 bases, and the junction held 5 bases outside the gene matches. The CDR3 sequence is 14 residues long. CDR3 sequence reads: CASTGTGKNYGYTF. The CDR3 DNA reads TGTGCCAGTACCGGGACAGGGAAGAACTATGGCTACACCTTC.

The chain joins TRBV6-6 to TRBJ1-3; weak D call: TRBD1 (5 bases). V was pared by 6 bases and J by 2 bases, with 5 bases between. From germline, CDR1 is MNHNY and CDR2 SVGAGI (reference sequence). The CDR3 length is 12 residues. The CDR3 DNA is TGTGCCAGCAGAGGGGCTGGAAACACCATATATTTT. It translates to CASRGAGNTIYF.

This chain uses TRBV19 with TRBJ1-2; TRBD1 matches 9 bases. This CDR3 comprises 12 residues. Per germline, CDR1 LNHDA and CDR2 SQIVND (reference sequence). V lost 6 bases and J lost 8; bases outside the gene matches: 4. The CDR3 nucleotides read TGTGCCAGTAGCACAGGGGGCAGGGGCTACACCTTC. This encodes CASSTGGRGYTF.

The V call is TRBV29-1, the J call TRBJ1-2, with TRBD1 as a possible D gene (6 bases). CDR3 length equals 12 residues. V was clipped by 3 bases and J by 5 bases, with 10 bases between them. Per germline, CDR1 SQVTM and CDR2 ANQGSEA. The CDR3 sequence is CSVEGGAYGYTF. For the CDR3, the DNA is TGCAGCGTTGAGGGGGGGGCGTATGGCTACACCTTC.

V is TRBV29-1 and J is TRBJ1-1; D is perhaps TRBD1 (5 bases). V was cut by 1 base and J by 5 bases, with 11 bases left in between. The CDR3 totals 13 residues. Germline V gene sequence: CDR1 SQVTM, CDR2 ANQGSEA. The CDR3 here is CSVEAQGGTEAFF. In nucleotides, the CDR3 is TGCAGCGTTGAAGCCCAGGGAGGGACTGAAGCTTTCTTT.

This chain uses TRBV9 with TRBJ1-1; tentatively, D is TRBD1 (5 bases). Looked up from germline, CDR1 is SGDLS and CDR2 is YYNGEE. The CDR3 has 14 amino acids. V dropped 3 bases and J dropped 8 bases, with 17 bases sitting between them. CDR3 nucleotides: TGTGCCAGCAGCGCCTTAGTCGGGGGATCAGAAGCTTTCTTT. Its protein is CASSALVGGSEAFF.

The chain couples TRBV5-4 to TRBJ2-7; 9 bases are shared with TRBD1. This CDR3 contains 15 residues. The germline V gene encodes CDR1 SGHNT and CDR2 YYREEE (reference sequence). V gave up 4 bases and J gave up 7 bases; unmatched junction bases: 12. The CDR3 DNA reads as TGTGCCAGCAGCCCTATACAGGGGGCGAAGGGTGAGCAGTACTTC. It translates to CASSPIQGAKGEQYF.

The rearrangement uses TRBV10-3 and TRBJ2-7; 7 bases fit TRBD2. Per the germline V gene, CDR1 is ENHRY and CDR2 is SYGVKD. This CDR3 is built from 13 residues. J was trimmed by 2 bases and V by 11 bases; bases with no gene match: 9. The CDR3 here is CAVGRDYTYEQYF. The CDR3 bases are TGTGCCGTAGGCCGGGACTACACCTACGAGCAGTACTTC.

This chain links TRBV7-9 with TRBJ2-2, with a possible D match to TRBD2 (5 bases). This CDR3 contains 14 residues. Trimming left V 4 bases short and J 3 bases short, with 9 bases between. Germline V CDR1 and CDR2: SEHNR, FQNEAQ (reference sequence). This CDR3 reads CASSYGGYTGELFF. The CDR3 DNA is TGTGCCAGCAGCTACGGCGGGTACACCGGGGAGCTGTTTTTT.

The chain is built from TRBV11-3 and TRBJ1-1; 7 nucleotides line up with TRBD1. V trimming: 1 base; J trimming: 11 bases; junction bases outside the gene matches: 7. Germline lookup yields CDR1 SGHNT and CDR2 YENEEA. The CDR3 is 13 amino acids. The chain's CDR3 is CASSLAFRGEAFF. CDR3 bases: TGTGCCAGCAGCTTAGCCTTCAGGGGGGAGGCTTTCTTT.

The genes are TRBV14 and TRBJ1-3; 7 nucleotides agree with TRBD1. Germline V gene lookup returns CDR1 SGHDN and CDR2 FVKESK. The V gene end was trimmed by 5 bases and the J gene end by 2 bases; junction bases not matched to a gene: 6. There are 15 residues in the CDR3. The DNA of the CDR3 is TGTGCCAGCAGCTCCCGTCAGGGGGCTGGAAACACCATATATTTT. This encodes CASSSRQGAGNTIYF.

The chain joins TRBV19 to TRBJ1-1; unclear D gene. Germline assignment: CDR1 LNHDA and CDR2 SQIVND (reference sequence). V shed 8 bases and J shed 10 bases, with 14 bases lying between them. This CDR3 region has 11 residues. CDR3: CASREGRRAFF. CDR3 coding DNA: TGTGCCAGTCGAGAGGGTCGGAGAGCTTTCTTT.

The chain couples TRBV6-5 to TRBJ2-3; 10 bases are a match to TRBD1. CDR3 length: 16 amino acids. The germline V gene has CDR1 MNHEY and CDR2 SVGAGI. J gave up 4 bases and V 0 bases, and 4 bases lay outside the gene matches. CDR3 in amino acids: CASSYSGQGTSDTQYF. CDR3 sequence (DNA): TGTGCCAGCAGTTACTCGGGACAGGGGACTTCAGATACGCAGTATTTT.

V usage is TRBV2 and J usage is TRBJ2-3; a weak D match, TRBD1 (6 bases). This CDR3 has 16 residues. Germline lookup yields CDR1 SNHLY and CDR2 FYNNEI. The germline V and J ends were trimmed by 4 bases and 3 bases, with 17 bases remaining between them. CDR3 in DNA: TGTGCCAGCAGTGTACAGGGAATCGTTTATACAGATACGCAGTATTTT. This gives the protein CASSVQGIVYTDTQYF.

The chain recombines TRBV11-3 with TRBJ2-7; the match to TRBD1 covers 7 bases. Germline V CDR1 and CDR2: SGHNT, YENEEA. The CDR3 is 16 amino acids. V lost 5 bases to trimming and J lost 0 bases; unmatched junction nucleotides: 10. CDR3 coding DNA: TGTGCCAGCAGCCGGGGACAGTCCGGGCACTCCTACGAGCAGTACTTC. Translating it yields CASSRGQSGHSYEQYF.

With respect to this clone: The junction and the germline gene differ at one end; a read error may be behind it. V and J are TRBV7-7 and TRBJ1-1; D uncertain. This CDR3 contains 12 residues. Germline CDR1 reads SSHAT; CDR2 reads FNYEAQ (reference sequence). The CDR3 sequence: CASSFLNTEAFF. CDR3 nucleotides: TGTGCTAGCAGCTTCTTGAACACTGAAGCTTTCTTT.

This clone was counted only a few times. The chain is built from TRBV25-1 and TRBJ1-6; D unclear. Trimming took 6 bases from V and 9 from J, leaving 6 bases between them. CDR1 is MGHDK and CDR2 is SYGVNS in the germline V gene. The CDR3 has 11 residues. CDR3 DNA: TGTGCCAGCAGGGCGGGTTCACCCCTCCACTTT. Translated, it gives CASRAGSPLHF.

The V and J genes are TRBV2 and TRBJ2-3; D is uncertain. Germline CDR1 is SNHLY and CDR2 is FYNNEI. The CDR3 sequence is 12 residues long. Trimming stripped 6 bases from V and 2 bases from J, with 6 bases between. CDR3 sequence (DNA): TGTGCCAGCAGAGGAGACACAGATACGCAGTATTTT. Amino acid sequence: CASRGDTDTQYF.